Following are 25 T cell receptor beta chains from one sample sequenced in a study of T cell repertoires in cytomegalovirus infection. TCRdb passed the reads through MiXCR, listing each CDR3 protein once. The repertoire has about 200,000 distinct CDR3 sequences, roughly 9.8% of them found once; the top ten carry around 4.4%. Material: PBMCs. These receptor sequences come from a human donor in good health (CMV status not recorded). Some clones in this sample may be carry-over from other donors' samples.

The rearrangement links TRBV6-2 or TRBV6-3 to TRBJ2-3; D gene ambiguous. V was trimmed by 6 bases and J by 3 bases, leaving 16 bases between them. Per the germline V gene, CDR1 is MNHEY and CDR2 is SVGEGT. The CDR3 loop spans 15 amino acids. The CDR3 is CASSSYSRQTDTQYF. The CDR3 DNA reads as TGTGCCAGCAGCTCTTACTCGAGGCAGACAGATACGCAGTATTTT.

This clonotype was found many times. This chain joins TRBV7-9 and TRBJ2-2; D is unresolved. Trimming stripped 5 bases from V and 2 bases from J, with 9 bases between. The CDR3 spans 14 residues. Germline assignment: CDR1 SEHNR and CDR2 FQNEAQ (reference sequence). The chain's CDR3 is CASSPSSNTGELFF. The CDR3 DNA sequence: TGTGCCAGCAGCCCATCCTCAAACACCGGGGAGCTGTTTTTT.

This clonotype was seen only a few times. The genes are TRBV5-5 and TRBJ2-1; TRBD2 is a possible D gene (5 bases). V lost 4 bases and J lost 6, with 14 bases in between. CDR3 length: 14 amino acids. Germline CDR1 reads SGHKS; CDR2 reads YYEKEE (reference sequence). CDR3 residues: CASSQVEGRNEQFF. The CDR3 nucleotides read TGTGCCAGCAGCCAGGTAGAGGGCCGCAATGAGCAGTTCTTC.

In this sample, this clonotype turned up many times. The CDR3 loop reads CASSLHRDSTDTQYF. CDR3 coding DNA: TGTGCCAGCAGCTTACACAGAGATAGCACAGATACGCAGTATTTT. The chain links TRBV7-2 to TRBJ2-3; D ambiguous. Germline lookup yields CDR1 SGHTA and CDR2 FQGNSA. The CDR3 sequence is 15 residues long. Trimming shortened V by 2 bases and J by 0 bases, and 9 bases separated the two germline ends.

This clonotype was detected many times. The rearrangement links TRBV7-2 to TRBJ2-1; TRBD2 aligns across 12 bases. This CDR3 spans 18 amino acids. Losses at the gene ends were 5 bases for V and 3 bases for J; bases not matched to a gene: 11. Germline CDR1 and CDR2: SGHTA and FQGNSA. This CDR3 is CASSTGTSGSFVYNEQFF. The DNA for the CDR3 is TGTGCCAGCAGCACCGGGACTAGCGGGTCTTTTGTCTACAATGAGCAGTTCTTC. The whole variable domain, filled in from reference TRBV7-2 and TRBJ2-1, reads GAGVSQSPSNKVTEKGKDVELRCDPISGHTALYWYRQSLGQGLEFLIYFQGNSAPDKSGLPSDRFSAERTGGSVSTLTIQRTQQEDSAVYLCASSTGTSGSFVYNEQFFGPGTRLTVL.

The sample holds many counts of this clonotype. The chain couples TRBV28 to TRBJ1-2, with D possibly TRBD1 on 5 matching bases. The V end lost 6 bases, the J end lost 0 bases, and 14 bases lay between the germline ends. This CDR3 is 15 amino acids long. Germline-derived CDR1 and CDR2 are MDHEN and SYDVKM. The DNA of the CDR3 is TGTGCCAGCAGCGGGGGAGGGACCGCTAACTATGGCTACACCTTC. Protein: CASSGGGTANYGYTF.

As to this clonotype: An end of the junction does not agree with germline; a read error may underlie this. This rearrangement joins TRBV7-2 to TRBJ1-2, with D possibly TRBD1 on 5 matching bases. This CDR3 has 17 residues. Germline CDR1 and CDR2: SGHTA and FQGNSA. CDR3 loop: CASSPTVVGGRLYGYTF. The CDR3 region has the DNA TGTGCCAGCAGCCCAACTGTTGTCGGGGGACGGCTTTATGGCTACACGTTC.

The gene calls are TRBV19 and TRBJ2-7; 7 positions match TRBD1. Unmatched junction bases numbered 8, after V lost 6 bases and J lost 6 bases. The germline V gene encodes CDR1 LNHDA and CDR2 SQIVND (reference sequence). The CDR3 contains 13 residues. The CDR3 loop reads CASSLTGTGEQYF. Here the CDR3 DNA reads TGTGCCAGTAGCCTGACAGGGACGGGCGAGCAGTACTTC. The whole variable domain, filled in from reference TRBV19 and TRBJ2-7, reads DGGITQSPKYLFRKEGQNVTLSCEQNLNHDAMYWYRQDPGQGLRLIYYSQIVNDFQKGDIAEGYSVSREKKESFPLTVTSAQKNPTAFYLCASSLTGTGEQYFGPGTRLTVT.

The chain combines TRBV15 with TRBJ1-2; 10 bases line up with TRBD1. CDR3 length equals 14 residues. CDR1 and CDR2 from the germline V gene are LNHNV and YYDKDF (reference sequence). After removal of 3 bases from V and 2 bases from J, the junction contained 0 bases not matched to a gene. The chain's CDR3 is CATSRTGGNYGYTF. Here the CDR3 DNA reads TGTGCCACCAGCAGGACAGGGGGCAACTATGGCTACACCTTC.

The J gene is TRBJ1-1, the V gene TRBV6-2 or TRBV6-3; TRBD1 is a possible D gene (5 bases). Germline CDR1 is MNHEY and CDR2 is SVGEGT. The germline V and J ends were trimmed by 0 bases and 6 bases, with 11 bases remaining between them. There are 14 residues in the CDR3. CDR3 region: CASSYSSGSAEAFF. For the CDR3, the DNA is TGTGCCAGCAGTTACTCGTCAGGGAGCGCTGAAGCTTTCTTT.

This clonotype was detected many times. The CDR3 DNA is TGTGCCAGCAGCTTAGGCCGCGGCTCGAACACCGGGGAGCTGTTTTTT. It codes for CASSLGRGSNTGELFF. The rearrangement uses TRBV7-9 and TRBJ2-2, with D hard to call. The CDR3 has 16 amino acids. Trimming removed 1 base at V and 0 bases at J, with 9 bases between. Looked up from germline, CDR1 is SEHNR and CDR2 is FQNEAQ (reference sequence).

This clonotype was counted many times. The gene calls are TRBV7-2 and TRBJ1-5; 7 nucleotides match TRBD1. The CDR3 runs to 14 residues. The J segment lost 4 bases and the V segment lost 8 bases, leaving 8 bases of the junction unmatched. Germline V gene data show CDR1 as SGHTA and CDR2 as FQGNSA. CDR3 amino acids: CASGRDRQNQPQHF. The CDR3 region has the DNA TGTGCCAGCGGCCGGGACAGACAAAATCAGCCCCAGCATTTT.

This clonotype has a count of ten or more. The CDR3 here is CASSQAGTANTEAFF. The CDR3 coding sequence is TGTGCCAGCAGCCAAGCCGGGACAGCGAACACTGAAGCTTTCTTT. The chain recombines TRBV3-1 with TRBJ1-1, with 7 positions matching TRBD1. V was pared by 1 base and J by 1 base, with 3 bases of the junction left unmatched. CDR3 length: 15 residues. CDR1 is LGHDT, CDR2 YNNKEL, per germline (reference sequence).

This clonotype appeared many times. The chain employs TRBV24-1 and TRBJ2-3; D ambiguous. The ends were cut back, 3 bases at V and 2 bases at J, with 17 bases in the middle. This CDR3 contains 17 residues. Germline values: CDR1 KGHDR, CDR2 SFDVKD. The DNA for the CDR3 is TGTGCCACCAGTGATCCTCCCCGAAGCGAACACACAGATACGCAGTATTTT. This codes for CATSDPPRSEHTDTQYF.

The chain has TRBV7-2 and TRBJ1-6; no reliable D call. Trimming removed 4 bases at V and 6 bases at J, with 16 bases between. This CDR3 region has 16 residues. From germline, CDR1 is SGHTA and CDR2 FQGNSA. Here the CDR3 reads CASSSVPSQINSPLHF. CDR3 DNA sequence: TGTGCCAGCAGCTCCGTCCCGTCGCAGATTAATTCACCCCTCCACTTT.

The chain is built from TRBV29-1 and TRBJ1-1; possible D gene TRBD1, 5 bases. Germline values: CDR1 SQVTM, CDR2 ANQGSEA. The CDR3 length is 14 residues. The V and J ends lost 4 bases and 0 bases respectively, with 12 bases between them. The CDR3 loop reads CSVGWGSMNTEAFF. The CDR3 nucleotides read TGCAGCGTTGGATGGGGGAGCATGAACACTGAAGCTTTCTTT.

This clonotype turned up a few times. The chain is built from TRBV28 and TRBJ2-7, with D possibly matching TRBD1 (5 bases). The CDR3 has 16 amino acids. Germline CDR1 is MDHEN and CDR2 is SYDVKM. Trimming took off 5 bases at V and 0 bases at J, with 17 bases between the two ends. For the CDR3, the DNA is TGTGCCAGCAGTCAGCCGACAGTTAAGAGCTCCTACGAGCAGTACTTC. This sequence encodes CASSQPTVKSSYEQYF.

The sample holds many counts of this clonotype. The chain has TRBV12-3 or TRBV12-4 and TRBJ2-7; possible D gene TRBD2, 6 bases. The CDR3 is made up of 14 amino acids. V dropped 7 bases and J dropped 6 bases, with 19 bases sitting between them. This CDR3 is CASTPGDRPLEQYF. CDR3 nucleotide sequence: TGTGCCAGCACCCCGGGGGACCGACCCCTCGAGCAGTACTTC.

This clonotype was found many times. The rearrangement uses TRBV20-1 and TRBJ2-7; the D gene could be TRBD1 or TRBD2 (5 bases each). Germline values: CDR1 DFQATT, CDR2 SNEGSKA (reference sequence). This CDR3 comprises 16 residues. V was clipped by 4 bases and J by 3 bases, with 22 bases between them. For the CDR3, the DNA is TGCAGTGCTATCCGACCGGGAACCACGGGACGCTACGAGCAGTACTTC. Amino acid sequence: CSAIRPGTTGRYEQYF.

The V and J genes are TRBV25-1 and TRBJ1-2, with 7 bases that match TRBD1. Germline assignment: CDR1 MGHDK and CDR2 SYGVNS. V was pared by 4 bases and J by 4 bases, with 6 bases of the junction left unmatched. The CDR3 is 14 amino acids. This CDR3 is CASSASGTVYGYTF. The CDR3 nucleotides are TGTGCCAGCAGTGCTTCCGGGACAGTCTATGGCTACACCTTC.

CDR3 protein: CASSPLDTEAFF. CDR3 sequence (DNA): TGTGCCAGCAGCCCCCTAGACACTGAAGCTTTCTTT. The chain links TRBV14 to TRBJ1-1; D is unresolved. V lost 4 bases, J lost 3 bases, and 6 bases lay in between. Germline lookup yields CDR1 SGHDN and CDR2 FVKESK. This CDR3 spans 12 amino acids.

This clonotype was picked up many times. The chain recombines TRBV12-3 or TRBV12-4 with TRBJ1-5; no clear D gene. This CDR3 is 13 amino acids long. Deletions cut 3 bases from V and 7 bases from J, with 10 bases between. CDR3 nucleotide sequence: TGTGCCAGCAGTTTTGAACGAAAGCAGCCCCAGCATTTT. It is translated as CASSFERKQPQHF.

This clonotype was observed at least ten times. This chain links TRBV7-2 with TRBJ2-4, with 10 bases that match TRBD2. Germline loops: CDR1 SGHTA, CDR2 FQGNSA. V was clipped by 5 bases and J by 0 bases; unmatched bases: 16. The CDR3 contains 20 residues. The CDR3 nucleotides read TGTGCCAGCAGCCCCGATCTCGAGCGGGAGGGCCCCGTAGCCAAAAACATTCAGTACTTC. Encoded protein: CASSPDLEREGPVAKNIQYF.

This clonotype was seen at least ten times. V is TRBV19 and J is TRBJ2-1, with TRBD2 matching over 12 bases. V was pared by 4 bases and J by 4 bases, with 8 bases of the junction left unmatched. The CDR3 runs 17 residues. From germline, CDR1 is LNHDA and CDR2 SQIVND (reference sequence). The CDR3 DNA reads as TGTGCCAGTAGTAGAATCAGGACTAGCGGGACATACAATGAGCAGTTCTTC. Translated: CASSRIRTSGTYNEQFF. The full variable domain, rest sourced from reference TRBV19 and TRBJ2-1, is DGGITQSPKYLFRKEGQNVTLSCEQNLNHDAMYWYRQDPGQGLRLIYYSQIVNDFQKGDIAEGYSVSREKKESFPLTVTSAQKNPTAFYLCASSRIRTSGTYNEQFFGPGTRLTVL.

The gene calls are TRBV19 and TRBJ1-6, with D unclear. The ends were cut back, 3 bases at V and 0 bases at J, with 9 bases in the middle. Per the germline V gene, CDR1 is LNHDA and CDR2 is SQIVND (reference sequence). CDR3 length equals 16 residues. CDR3 nucleotide sequence: TGTGCCAGTAGTATGATTAGAAGCTCCTATAATTCACCCCTCCACTTT. Protein: CASSMIRSSYNSPLHF. The full variable domain, with the rest looked up from reference TRBV19 and TRBJ1-6, is DGGITQSPKYLFRKEGQNVTLSCEQNLNHDAMYWYRQDPGQGLRLIYYSQIVNDFQKGDIAEGYSVSREKKESFPLTVTSAQKNPTAFYLCASSMIRSSYNSPLHFGNGTRLTVT.